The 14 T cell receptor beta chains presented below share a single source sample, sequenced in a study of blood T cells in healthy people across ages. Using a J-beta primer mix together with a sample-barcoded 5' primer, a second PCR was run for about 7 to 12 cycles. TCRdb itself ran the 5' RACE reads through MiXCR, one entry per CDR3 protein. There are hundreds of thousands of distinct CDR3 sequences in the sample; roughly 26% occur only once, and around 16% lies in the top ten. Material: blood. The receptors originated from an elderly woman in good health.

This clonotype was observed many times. CDR3 in DNA: TGTGCCAGCAGCCAGGGGACTAGCGGGGGGGCCTTCAGAACAGATACGCAGTATTTT. Translated, it gives CASSQGTSGGAFRTDTQYF. The V and J genes are TRBV4-2 and TRBJ2-3; TRBD2 matches 16 bases. The germline gives CDR1 LGHNA, CDR2 YNFKEQ. The CDR3 spans 19 residues. The V gene end was trimmed by 3 bases and the J gene end by 3 bases; junction bases not matched to a gene: 9.

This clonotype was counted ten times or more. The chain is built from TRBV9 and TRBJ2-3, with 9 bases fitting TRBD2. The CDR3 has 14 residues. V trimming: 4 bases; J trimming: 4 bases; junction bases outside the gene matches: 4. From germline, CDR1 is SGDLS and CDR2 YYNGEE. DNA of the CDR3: TGTGCCAGCAGCCCGACTAGCGGCTCAGATACGCAGTATTTT. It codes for CASSPTSGSDTQYF.

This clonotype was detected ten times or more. CDR3 sequence reads: CSVEDISGGPHSYNEQFF. In DNA, the CDR3 is TGCAGCGTTGAAGACATTTCGGGGGGGCCCCACTCCTACAATGAGCAGTTCTTC. V gene TRBV29-1 combines with J gene TRBJ2-1, with TRBD2 identical over 8 bases. Germline V gene lookup returns CDR1 SQVTM and CDR2 ANQGSEA. The CDR3 spans 18 residues. V dropped 0 bases and J dropped 0; count of bases not matched to a gene: 10.

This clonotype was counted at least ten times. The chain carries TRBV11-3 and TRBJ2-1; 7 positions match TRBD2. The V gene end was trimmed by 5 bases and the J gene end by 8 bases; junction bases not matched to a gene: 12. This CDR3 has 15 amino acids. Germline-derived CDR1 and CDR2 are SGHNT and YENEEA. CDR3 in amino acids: CASSPGGGGFYEQFF. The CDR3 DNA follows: TGTGCCAGCAGCCCAGGTGGGGGGGGGTTCTATGAGCAGTTCTTC.

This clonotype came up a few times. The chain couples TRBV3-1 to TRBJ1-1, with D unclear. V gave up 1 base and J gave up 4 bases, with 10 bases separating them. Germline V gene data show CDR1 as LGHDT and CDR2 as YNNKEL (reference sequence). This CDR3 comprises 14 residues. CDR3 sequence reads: CASSQGTGRTEAFF. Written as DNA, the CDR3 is TGTGCCAGCAGCCAAGGTACTGGGCGCACTGAAGCTTTCTTT.

The CDR3 loop is CASSFGPNTIYF. CDR3 in DNA: TGTGCCAGCAGCTTTGGCCCCAACACCATATATTTT. The chain employs TRBV11-2 and TRBJ1-3; no definite D call. CDR1 SGHAT and CDR2 FQNNGV come from the germline V gene. This CDR3 has 12 residues. The V gene lost 3 bases and the J gene lost 7 bases, with 7 bases spanning the gap.

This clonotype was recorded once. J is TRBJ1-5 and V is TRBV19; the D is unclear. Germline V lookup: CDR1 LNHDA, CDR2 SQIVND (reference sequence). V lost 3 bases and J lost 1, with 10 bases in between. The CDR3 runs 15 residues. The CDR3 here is CASSMNVVSNQPQHF. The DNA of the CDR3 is TGTGCCAGTAGTATGAACGTCGTAAGCAATCAGCCCCAGCATTTT.

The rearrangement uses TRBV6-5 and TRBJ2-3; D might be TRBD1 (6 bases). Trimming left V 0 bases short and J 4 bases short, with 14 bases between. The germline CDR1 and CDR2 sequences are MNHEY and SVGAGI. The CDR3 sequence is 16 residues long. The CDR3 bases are TGTGCCAGCAGTTACTCGACGGCAGGGGCCCCAGATACGCAGTATTTT. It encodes CASSYSTAGAPDTQYF.

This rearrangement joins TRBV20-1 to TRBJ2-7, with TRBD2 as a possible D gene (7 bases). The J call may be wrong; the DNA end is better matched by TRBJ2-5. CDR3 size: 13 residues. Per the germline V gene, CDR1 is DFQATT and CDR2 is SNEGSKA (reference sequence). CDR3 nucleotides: TGCAGTGCTAGAGGCGGGGGCGAAGAGACCCAGTACTTC. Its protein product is CSARGGGEETQYF.

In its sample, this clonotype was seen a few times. The CDR3 loop is CASSSSSLKETQYF. The CDR3 DNA follows: TGTGCCAGCAGCTCTAGTTCCCTTAAAGAGACCCAGTACTTC. This chain joins TRBV11-2 and TRBJ2-5; unclear D gene. Looked up from germline, CDR1 is SGHAT and CDR2 is FQNNGV. V was shortened by 4 bases and J by 3 bases, with 12 bases between the two germline ends. This CDR3 has 14 residues.

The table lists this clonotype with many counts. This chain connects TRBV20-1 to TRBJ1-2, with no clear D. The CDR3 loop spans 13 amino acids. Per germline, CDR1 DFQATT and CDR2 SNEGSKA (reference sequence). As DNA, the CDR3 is TGCAGCTCTAGTCCCAATCCAAACTATGGCTACACCTTC. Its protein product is CSSSPNPNYGYTF.

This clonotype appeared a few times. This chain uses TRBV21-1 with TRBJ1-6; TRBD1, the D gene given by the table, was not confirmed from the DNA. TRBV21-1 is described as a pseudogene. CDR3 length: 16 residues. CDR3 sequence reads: CASSKNKRGRNSPLHF. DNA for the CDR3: TGTGCCAGCAGCAAAAATAAGCGGGGGCGGAATTCACCCCTCCACTTT.

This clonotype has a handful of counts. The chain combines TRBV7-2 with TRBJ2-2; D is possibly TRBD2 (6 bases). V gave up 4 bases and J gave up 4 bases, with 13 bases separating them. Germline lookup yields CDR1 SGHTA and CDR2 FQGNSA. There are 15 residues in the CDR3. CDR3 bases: TGTGCCAGCAGCTCCGTAGCGGTGTCCACCGGGGAGCTGTTTTTT. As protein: CASSSVAVSTGELFF.

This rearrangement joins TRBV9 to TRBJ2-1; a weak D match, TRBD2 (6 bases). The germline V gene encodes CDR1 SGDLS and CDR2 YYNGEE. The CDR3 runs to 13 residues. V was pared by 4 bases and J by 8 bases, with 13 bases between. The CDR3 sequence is CASSSGPGDEQFF. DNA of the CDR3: TGTGCCAGCAGCAGCGGTCCGGGGGATGAGCAGTTCTTC.